Shown below are 18 T cell receptor beta chains from a single sample sequenced in a study of blood T cell repertoires in COVID-19. Using immunoSEQ multiplex PCR, the repertoire was profiled, and TCRdb retains in-frame clones only, with some absent. The sample includes about 400,000 clones, 75% to 90% of them seen just once. The sequenced sample consisted of peripheral blood. The receptors originated from a woman in her sixties with COVID-19, enrolled during active disease.

The genes are TRBV9 and TRBJ2-3; the match to TRBD2 covers 7 bases. V gave up 6 bases and J gave up 2 bases; unmatched junction bases: 6. Germline V gene lookup returns CDR1 SGDLS and CDR2 YYNGEE. The CDR3 is 14 amino acids. CDR3 in DNA: TGTGCCAGCAAAGCGGGGTTTAACACAGATACGCAGTATTTT. Residues: CASKAGFNTDTQYF.

This clone was picked up many times. V and J are TRBV6-5 and TRBJ1-1; tentative D call: TRBD1 (5 bases). With 1 base removed from V and 5 bases from J, the gap between germline ends came to 14 bases. The CDR3 is made up of 15 amino acids. Germline V CDR1 and CDR2: MNHEY, SVGAGI. The CDR3 spells CASSYLPGGRTEAFF. The CDR3 nucleotides read TGTGCCAGCAGTTACTTACCGGGGGGGAGAACTGAAGCTTTCTTT.

V and J are TRBV5-1 and TRBJ2-7; the match to TRBD1 covers 9 bases. CDR1 is SGHRS, CDR2 YFSETQ, per germline. CDR3 length equals 14 residues. V dropped 4 bases and J dropped 5; count of bases not matched to a gene: 7. The CDR3 bases are TGCGCCAGCAGCCGGACAGGGGTTGAAGACGAGCAGTACTTC. This sequence encodes CASSRTGVEDEQYF.

This chain uses TRBV23-1 with TRBJ1-2, with D possibly being TRBD1 (5 bases). TRBV23-1 is recorded as an ORF, its role being uncertain. Trimming cost V 0 bases and J 8 bases, with 16 bases left between them. This CDR3 spans 15 amino acids. The CDR3 protein is CASSQSKGRSEGYTF. The CDR3 DNA reads as TGCGCCAGCAGTCAATCAAAGGGGAGGTCTGAGGGCTACACCTTC.

This clone was detected once. The CDR3 loop reads CASSVEVGKLFF. As DNA, the CDR3 is TGTGCCAGCAGCGTAGAAGTCGGGAAACTGTTTTTT. V gene TRBV9 combines with J gene TRBJ1-4; D call uncertain. Trimming stripped 0 bases from V and 11 bases from J, with 8 bases between. The CDR3 consists of 12 residues. Germline V gives CDR1 SGDLS, CDR2 YYNGEE.

The V and J genes are TRBV4-3 and TRBJ2-1, with 7 bases matching TRBD1. V lost 2 bases and J lost 2; bases outside the gene matches: 6. This CDR3 has 16 residues. The germline V gene encodes CDR1 LGHNA and CDR2 YSLEER. CDR3 sequence reads: CASSQPPGQPYNEQFF. In DNA form, the CDR3 reads TGCGCCAGCAGCCAACCCCCGGGACAGCCCTACAATGAGCAGTTCTTC.

The chain employs TRBV7-8 and TRBJ2-4; D call uncertain. Per germline, CDR1 SGHVS and CDR2 FQNEAQ. V was cut by 0 bases and J by 7 bases, with 7 bases left in between. This CDR3 is 13 amino acids long. The CDR3 loop is CASSLAVTNIQYF. The CDR3 nucleotides are TGTGCCAGCAGCTTAGCAGTTACTAACATTCAGTACTTC.

The DNA for the CDR3 is TGTGCCAGCAGCTTACTACTAGCGGGGGGCCCCTCCCTAGAGCAGTTCTTC. It is translated as CASSLLLAGGPSLEQFF. The gene calls are TRBV7-8 and TRBJ2-1; 12 nucleotides match TRBD2. The CDR3 spans 17 residues. The germline V gene encodes CDR1 SGHVS and CDR2 FQNEAQ. The V and J ends lost 2 bases and 10 bases, in that order; junction bases with no gene match: 12.

This clone was detected only a few times. The chain uses TRBV19 and TRBJ2-7, with a possible D match to TRBD1 (6 bases). Germline V CDR1 and CDR2: LNHDA, SQIVND (reference sequence). The CDR3 spans 14 residues. Trimming stripped 5 bases from V and 3 bases from J, with 14 bases between. The CDR3 sequence: CASSHRDTRYEQYF. The CDR3 DNA is TGTGCCAGTAGTCACCGGGACACACGCTACGAGCAGTACTTC. The entire variable domain, with the rest obtained from reference TRBV19 and TRBJ2-7, is as follows: DGGITQSPKYLFRKEGQNVTLSCEQNLNHDAMYWYRQDPGQGLRLIYYSQIVNDFQKGDIAEGYSVSREKKESFPLTVTSAQKNPTAFYLCASSHRDTRYEQYFGPGTRLTVT.

The chain joins TRBV5-1 to TRBJ2-7, with TRBD1 as a possible D gene (5 bases). Looked up from germline, CDR1 is SGHRS and CDR2 is YFSETQ. V gave up 1 base and J gave up 0 bases, with 11 bases separating them. This CDR3 has 15 residues. Here the CDR3 DNA reads TGCGCCAGCAGCTTGCAGGGCCCCAGCTCCTACGAGCAGTACTTC. It codes for CASSLQGPSSYEQYF.

The chain links TRBV20-1 to TRBJ1-2; D not resolved. The germline V gene has CDR1 DFQATT and CDR2 SNEGSKA (reference sequence). The CDR3 loop spans 9 amino acids. Trimming left V 3 bases short and J 7 bases short, with 3 bases between. The CDR3 DNA reads TGCAGTGCTAGCGGTGGCTACACCTTC. The encoded protein is CSASGGYTF.

The chain couples TRBV9 to TRBJ1-1; a possible D gene is TRBD1 (5 bases). The V gene's germline CDR1 is SGDLS and CDR2 YYNGEE. Trimming shortened V by 4 bases and J by 3 bases, and 13 bases separated the two germline ends. This CDR3 contains 14 residues. The CDR3: CASSRTPLDTEAFF. CDR3 coding DNA: TGTGCCAGCAGCAGGACACCCTTGGACACTGAAGCTTTCTTT. Based on the CDR3 plus reference TRBV9 and TRBJ1-1, the full variable domain is DSGVTQTPKHLITATGQRVTLRCSPRSGDLSVYWYQQSLDQGLQFLIQYYNGEERAKGNILERFSAQQFPDLHSELNLSSLELGDSALYFCASSRTPLDTEAFFGQGTRLTVV.

The chain carries TRBV15 and TRBJ2-1; D might be TRBD1 (6 bases). V lost 3 bases and J lost 0, with 12 bases in between. The CDR3 length is 16 residues. Germline V CDR1 and CDR2: LNHNV, YYDKDF (reference sequence). As DNA, the CDR3 is TGTGCCACCAGCAGGGATCGGGACAACTCCTACAATGAGCAGTTCTTC. Amino acids: CATSRDRDNSYNEQFF.

The rearrangement links TRBV11-2 to TRBJ1-1; D is unresolved. The V and J ends lost 3 bases and 5 bases respectively, with 7 bases between them. The CDR3 loop spans 12 amino acids. Germline V lookup: CDR1 SGHAT, CDR2 FQNNGV. DNA for the CDR3: TGTGCCAGCAGCTTTGGGAGAACTGAAGCTTTCTTT. It codes for CASSFGRTEAFF.

This sequence joins TRBV18 and TRBJ2-7; TRBD1 agrees at 10 bases. The CDR3 is 14 amino acids. The germline V gene encodes CDR1 KGHSH and CDR2 LQKENI. V lost 4 bases to trimming and J lost 10 bases; unmatched junction nucleotides: 10. The CDR3 DNA reads as TGTGCCAGCTCACGAGGGACAGGGGCACATGTCCAGTACTTC. The encoded protein is CASSRGTGAHVQYF.

The CDR3 spells CASSKGRGLNKYSGANVLTF. The CDR3 nucleotides are TGTGCCAGTAGTAAGGGCAGGGGCCTAAATAAGTACTCTGGGGCCAACGTCCTGACTTTC. V and J are TRBV19 and TRBJ2-6; a possible D gene is TRBD1 (6 bases). The germline V and J ends were trimmed by 4 bases and 0 bases, with 22 bases remaining between them. Germline V CDR1 and CDR2: LNHDA, SQIVND (reference sequence). This CDR3 has 20 residues.

The chain employs TRBV11-2 and TRBJ1-4, with TRBD1 identical over 10 bases. CDR1 and CDR2 from the germline V gene are SGHAT and FQNNGV. With 5 bases clipped from V and 5 bases from J, the junction kept 2 bases outside the gene matches. The CDR3 consists of 14 residues. CDR3 DNA: TGTGCCAGCAGCCCGACAGGGGGCAATGAAAAACTGTTTTTT. This encodes CASSPTGGNEKLFF.

The rearrangement uses TRBV29-1 and TRBJ2-1; 9 nucleotides match TRBD2. CDR3 length equals 14 residues. Per the germline V gene, CDR1 is SQVTM and CDR2 is ANQGSEA. Trimming cost V 5 bases and J 7 bases; bases outside gene matches: 9. DNA for the CDR3: TGCAGCGTTCCTCCCGGGGCGGGGGGGAATGAGCAGTTCTTC. It encodes CSVPPGAGGNEQFF.